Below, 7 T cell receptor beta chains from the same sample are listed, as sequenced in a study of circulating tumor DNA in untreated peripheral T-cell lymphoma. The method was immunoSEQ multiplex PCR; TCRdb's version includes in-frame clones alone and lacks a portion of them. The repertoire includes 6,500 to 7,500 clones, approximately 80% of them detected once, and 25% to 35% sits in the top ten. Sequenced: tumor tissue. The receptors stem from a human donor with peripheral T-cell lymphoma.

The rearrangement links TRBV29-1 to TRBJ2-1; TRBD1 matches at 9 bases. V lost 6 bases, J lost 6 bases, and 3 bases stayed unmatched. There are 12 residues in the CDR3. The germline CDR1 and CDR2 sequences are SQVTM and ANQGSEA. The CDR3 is CSVPDRGNEQFF. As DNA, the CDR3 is TGCAGCGTCCCGGACAGGGGCAATGAGCAGTTCTTC.

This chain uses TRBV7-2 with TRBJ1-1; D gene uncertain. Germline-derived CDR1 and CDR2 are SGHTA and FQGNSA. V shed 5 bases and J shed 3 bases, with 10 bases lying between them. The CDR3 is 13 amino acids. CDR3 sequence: CASSELRDTEAFF. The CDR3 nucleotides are TGTGCCAGCAGCGAATTGAGAGACACTGAAGCTTTCTTT.

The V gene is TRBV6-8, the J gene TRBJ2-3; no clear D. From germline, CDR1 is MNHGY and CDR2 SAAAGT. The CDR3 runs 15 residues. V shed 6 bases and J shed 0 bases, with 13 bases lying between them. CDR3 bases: TGTGCCAGCAGCAAGGAAGTCTCTAGCACAGATACGCAGTATTTT. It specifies CASSKEVSSTDTQYF.

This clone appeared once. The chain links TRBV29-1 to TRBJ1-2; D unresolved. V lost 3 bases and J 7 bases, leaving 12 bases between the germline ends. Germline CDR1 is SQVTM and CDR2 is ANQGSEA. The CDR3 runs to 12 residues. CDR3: CSVENPVPGYTF. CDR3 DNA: TGCAGCGTTGAGAATCCAGTTCCTGGCTACACCTTC.

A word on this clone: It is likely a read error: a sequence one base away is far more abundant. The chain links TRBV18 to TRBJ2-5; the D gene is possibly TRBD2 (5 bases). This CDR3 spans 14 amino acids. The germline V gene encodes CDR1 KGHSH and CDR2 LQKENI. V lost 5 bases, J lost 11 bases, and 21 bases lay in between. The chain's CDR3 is CASSSNTRTSEQYF. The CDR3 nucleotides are TGTGCCAGCTCATCGAACACTAGGACCTCCGAACAGTACTTC.

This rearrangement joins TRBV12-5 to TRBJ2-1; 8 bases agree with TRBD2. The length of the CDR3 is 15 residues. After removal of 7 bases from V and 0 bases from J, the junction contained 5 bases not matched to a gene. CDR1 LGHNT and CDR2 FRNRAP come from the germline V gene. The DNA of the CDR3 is TGTGCTAGTGAAGCGGGGGCCCGCTCCTACAATGAGCAGTTCTTC. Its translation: CASEAGARSYNEQFF.

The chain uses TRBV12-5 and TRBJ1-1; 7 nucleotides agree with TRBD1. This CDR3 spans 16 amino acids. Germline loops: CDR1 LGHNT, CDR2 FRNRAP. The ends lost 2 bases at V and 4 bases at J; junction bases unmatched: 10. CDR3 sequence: CASGLTHRGAPTEAFF. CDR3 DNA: TGTGCTAGTGGTTTGACTCACAGGGGCGCGCCCACTGAAGCTTTCTTT. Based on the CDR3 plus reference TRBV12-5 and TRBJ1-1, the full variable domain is DARVTQTPRHKVTEMGQEVTMRCQPILGHNTVFWYRQTMMQGLELLAYFRNRAPLDDSGMPKDRFSAEMPDATLATLKIQPSEPRDSAVYFCASGLTHRGAPTEAFFGQGTRLTVV.